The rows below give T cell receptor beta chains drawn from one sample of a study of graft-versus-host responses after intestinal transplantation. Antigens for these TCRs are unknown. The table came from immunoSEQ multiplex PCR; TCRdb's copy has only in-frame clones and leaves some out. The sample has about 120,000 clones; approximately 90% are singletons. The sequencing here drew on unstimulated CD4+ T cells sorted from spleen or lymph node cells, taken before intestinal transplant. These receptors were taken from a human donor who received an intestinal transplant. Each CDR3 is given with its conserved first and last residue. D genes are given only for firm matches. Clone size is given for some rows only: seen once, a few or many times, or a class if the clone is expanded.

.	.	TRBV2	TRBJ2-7	CASREDRMVLGYEQYF	TGTGCCAGCAGGGAGGACAGAATGGTGTTAGGCTACGAGCAGTACTTC
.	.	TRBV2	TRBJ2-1	CASTVTVNNEQFF	TGTGCCAGCACCGTGACAGTAAACAATGAGCAGTTCTTC
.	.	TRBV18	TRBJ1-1	CASSPLRWQGNTEAFF	TGTGCCAGCTCACCGTTACGCTGGCAGGGAAACACTGAAGCTTTCTTT
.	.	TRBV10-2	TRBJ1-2	CASSEKSYGYTF	TGCGCCAGCAGTGAGAAGAGCTATGGCTACACCTTC
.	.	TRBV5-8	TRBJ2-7	CASNKGEFYEQYF	TGTGCCAGCAACAAGGGGGAATTCTACGAGCAGTACTTC
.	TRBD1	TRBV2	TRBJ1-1	CASMGQGRQAFF	TGTGCCAGCATGGGACAGGGGCGCCAGGCTTTCTTT
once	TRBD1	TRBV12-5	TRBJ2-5	CASGTGQPQETQYF	TGTGCTAGTGGCACGGGACAGCCCCAAGAGACCCAGTACTTC
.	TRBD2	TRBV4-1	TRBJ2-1	CASSQELVRRGGRDEQFF	TGCGCCAGCAGCCAAGAGCTGGTCAGGCGGGGGGGTAGGGATGAGCAGTTCTTC
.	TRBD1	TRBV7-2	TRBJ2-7	CASSPRTGNEQYF	TGTGCCAGCAGCCCTAGGACAGGGAACGAGCAGTACTTC
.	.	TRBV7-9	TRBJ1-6	CASSLNSGPGWNSPLHF	TGTGCCAGCAGCTTAAACTCGGGTCCCGGATGGAATTCACCCCTCCACTTT
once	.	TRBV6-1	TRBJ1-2	CASTRQSTGYGYTF	TGTGCCAGCACCCGACAGAGCACTGGGTATGGCTACACCTTC
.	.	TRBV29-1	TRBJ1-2	CSVDFPNYGYTF	TGCAGCGTTGATTTCCCGAACTATGGCTACACCTTC